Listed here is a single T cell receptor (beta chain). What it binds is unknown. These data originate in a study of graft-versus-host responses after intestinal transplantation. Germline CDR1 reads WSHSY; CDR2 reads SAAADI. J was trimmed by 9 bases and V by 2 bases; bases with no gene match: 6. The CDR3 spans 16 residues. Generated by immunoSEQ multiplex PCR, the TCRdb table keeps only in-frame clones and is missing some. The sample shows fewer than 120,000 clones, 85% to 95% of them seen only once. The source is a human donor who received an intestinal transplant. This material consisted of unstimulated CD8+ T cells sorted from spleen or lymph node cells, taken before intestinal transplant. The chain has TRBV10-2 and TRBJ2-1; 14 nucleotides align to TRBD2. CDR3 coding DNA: TGCGCCAGCAGTGAGGGGACTAGCGGGAGAGAATGTGAGCAGTTCTTC. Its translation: CASSEGTSGRECEQFF.